The 7 T cell receptor beta chains below come from one sample, sequenced in a study of T cell changes during pregnancy in multiple sclerosis. TCRdb's copy holds only in-frame clones and misses some; the assay was immunoSEQ multiplex PCR. Found here are approximately 43,000 clones, 85% to 95% of them singletons; the top ten hold under 4.5%. Sample: CD8+ T cells from peripheral blood mononuclear cells, taken after pregnancy. These receptors came from a female donor with multiple sclerosis, enrolled in a pregnancy study.

The rearrangement joins TRBV4-1 to TRBJ1-6; TRBD1 agrees at 7 bases. There are 16 residues in the CDR3. CDR1 is MGHRA and CDR2 is YSYEKL in the germline V gene. The V gene end was trimmed by 1 base and the J gene end by 5 bases; junction bases not matched to a gene: 5. The CDR3, as DNA: TGCGCCAGCAGCCAAGTAACAGGGGACAATAATTCACCCCTCCACTTT. It codes for CASSQVTGDNNSPLHF.

J is TRBJ1-1 and V is TRBV6-1; D uncertain. There are 13 residues in the CDR3. Trimming removed 4 bases from V and 1 base from J, with 7 bases in between. Germline V lookup: CDR1 MNHNS, CDR2 SASEGT. The DNA for the CDR3 is TGTGCCAGCAGTGTCCGAGAGAACACTGAAGCTTTCTTT. It translates to CASSVRENTEAFF.

The genes are TRBV29-1 and TRBJ2-3; 13 positions match TRBD2. V trimming: 6 bases; J trimming: 0 bases; junction bases outside the gene matches: 18. The CDR3 spans 20 residues. Germline values: CDR1 SQVTM, CDR2 ANQGSEA. CDR3 region: CSVVSPGLAGILTSTDTQYF. In DNA form, the CDR3 reads TGCAGCGTAGTGAGCCCGGGACTAGCGGGGATTCTCACTAGCACAGATACGCAGTATTTT.

The V gene is TRBV9, the J gene TRBJ2-1; 9 bases match TRBD2. Germline V gene sequence: CDR1 SGDLS, CDR2 YYNGEE. The CDR3 is 19 residues long. V lost 3 bases and J lost 3; bases outside the gene matches: 16. The CDR3 reads CASSAPSSGVRKVYNEQFF. The CDR3 nucleotides are TGTGCCAGCAGCGCCCCTTCTAGCGGGGTAAGGAAGGTCTACAATGAGCAGTTCTTC.

This chain joins TRBV10-2 and TRBJ2-1, with TRBD2 identical over 9 bases. The CDR3 loop spans 15 amino acids. Germline loops: CDR1 WSHSY, CDR2 SAAADI. Trimming removed 2 bases from V and 4 bases from J; junction bases left unmatched: 3. CDR3 region: CASSELSGGYNEQFF. Here the CDR3 DNA reads TGCGCCAGCAGTGAGCTAAGCGGGGGGTACAATGAGCAGTTCTTC.

The chain is built from TRBV7-6 and TRBJ2-7; 7 bases fit TRBD2. Germline CDR1 and CDR2: SGHVS and FNYEAQ. CDR3 size: 14 residues. With V trimmed by 6 bases and J by 6 bases, 11 bases remained unmatched. The CDR3 is CASSERDGPFEQYF. CDR3 coding DNA: TGTGCCAGCAGTGAGCGGGATGGTCCTTTCGAGCAGTACTTC.

The CDR3 loop reads CASSEGDRGGTEAFF. The CDR3 DNA is TGTGCCAGCAGCGAGGGGGACAGGGGTGGTACTGAAGCTTTCTTT. The gene calls are TRBV9 and TRBJ1-1; 10 positions agree with TRBD1. The CDR3 totals 15 residues. Germline-derived CDR1 and CDR2 are SGDLS and YYNGEE. The V and J ends lost 3 bases and 5 bases, in that order; junction bases with no gene match: 7.